The source of this T cell receptor (beta chain) is a study of blood T cell repertoires in COVID-19. For the study at large: Acute-phase and convalescent COVID-19 samples originated in the United States, Italy and Spain. From T cells, B-cell-depleted T cells, or PBMCs came the material, which was cDNA or gDNA.

Original methodology: Amplification of reference gene primers was used by the study to estimate nucleated cell counts. Data came from immunoSEQ multiplex PCR; TCRdb stores just in-frame clones and leaves some out. The DNA gave D and trimming, while V, J and clone size come from that table. Found here are 370,000 or so clones, about 90% of them singletons; the top ten hold approximately 1.2%. Allocation to cohorts depended on clinical history reported by the participants. V was trimmed by 3 bases and J by 4 bases, leaving 10 bases between them. The CDR3 runs to 13 residues. Germline V gives CDR1 SGHTS, CDR2 YDEGEE.

Sequences were obtained from PBMCs or T cells enriched from blood (not recorded which). The receptor was derived from a young man who had recovered from COVID-19. This chain joins TRBV5-8 and TRBJ1-2; possible D gene TRBD1, 5 bases. The CDR3 nucleotides read TGTGCCAGCAGCTCGCGGGACGGCTATGGCTACACCTTC. Residues: CASSSRDGYGYTF. The whole variable domain, remainder taken from reference TRBV5-8 and TRBJ1-2, is EAGVTQSPTHLIKTRGQQATLRCSPISGHTSVYWYQQALGLGLQFLLWYDEGEERNRGNFPPRFSGRQFPNYSSELNVNALELEDSALYLCASSSRDGYGYTFGSGTRLTVV.